This passage covers 19 T cell receptor beta chains from one sample sequenced in a study of OX40 agonist ivuxolimab in advanced cancers. TCRdb's copy holds only in-frame clones and misses some; the assay was immunoSEQ multiplex PCR. Among over 65,000 clones, 90% were seen once, and the ten largest hold around 1.9%. Sequences were derived from CD4+ or CD8+ T cells sorted from blood, sampled in a trial of the OX40 agonist ivuxolimab. Receptors were obtained from an adult with an advanced solid tumor such as melanoma, head and neck, liver or kidney cancer.

The chain joins TRBV6-1 to TRBJ1-3; D gene unclear. Germline CDR1 and CDR2: MNHNS and SASEGT. V gave up 8 bases and J gave up 0 bases, with 5 bases separating them. CDR3 size: 12 residues. The CDR3 sequence is CASRNSGNTIYF. The DNA for the CDR3 is TGTGCCAGCCGTAACTCTGGAAACACCATATATTTT.

The J gene is TRBJ1-1, the V gene TRBV7-9; D unresolved. The germline V gene encodes CDR1 SEHNR and CDR2 FQNEAQ (reference sequence). CDR3 length: 14 amino acids. V was clipped by 2 bases and J by 3 bases, with 10 bases between them. The CDR3 loop is CASSLSGLDTEAFF. The CDR3 nucleotides read TGTGCCAGCAGCTTATCGGGGTTGGACACTGAAGCTTTCTTT.

The V call is TRBV29-1, the J call TRBJ2-2; maybe TRBD2 (6 bases). V was clipped by 5 bases and J by 1 base, with 8 bases between them. The CDR3 runs to 13 residues. Germline loops: CDR1 SQVTM, CDR2 ANQGSEA. The CDR3 spells CSVSEGNTGELFF. CDR3 DNA: TGCAGCGTTTCGGAGGGGAACACCGGGGAGCTGTTTTTT.

The rearrangement joins TRBV7-2 to TRBJ2-7; D possibly uses TRBD1 or TRBD2 (5 bases each). The V end lost 0 bases, the J end lost 3 bases, and 12 bases lay between the germline ends. CDR3 size: 15 residues. Germline V gives CDR1 SGHTA, CDR2 FQGNSA. The CDR3 spells CASSLAGTRSYEQYF. Written as DNA, the CDR3 is TGTGCCAGCAGCTTAGCGGGGACGAGGAGCTACGAGCAGTACTTC.

The chain couples TRBV5-1 to TRBJ1-4, with 10 bases fitting TRBD1. Germline lookup yields CDR1 SGHRS and CDR2 YFSETQ. With 4 bases clipped from V and 7 bases from J, the junction kept 10 bases outside the gene matches. This CDR3 contains 16 residues. The CDR3 sequence is CASSIGQGGKIEKLFF. CDR3 sequence (DNA): TGCGCCAGCAGCATCGGACAGGGGGGGAAAATTGAAAAACTGTTTTTT.

The chain carries TRBV29-1 and TRBJ1-1, with unresolved D. The germline gives CDR1 SQVTM, CDR2 ANQGSEA. CDR3 length equals 11 residues. V dropped 7 bases and J dropped 3 bases, with 9 bases sitting between them. CDR3 region: CSARRDTEAFF. The CDR3, as DNA: TGCAGCGCGAGGAGGGACACTGAAGCTTTCTTT.

This sequence joins TRBV2 and TRBJ1-6; D remains unclear. V lost 7 bases and J 7 bases, leaving 11 bases between the germline ends. The germline V gene has CDR1 SNHLY and CDR2 FYNNEI. The CDR3 loop spans 13 amino acids. The CDR3: CASIAELNSPLHF. CDR3 sequence (DNA): TGTGCCAGCATAGCAGAATTGAATTCACCCCTCCACTTT.

This chain links TRBV19 with TRBJ1-4; 9 nucleotides align to TRBD1. The CDR3 consists of 14 residues. The V and J ends lost 10 bases and 8 bases, in that order; junction bases with no gene match: 11. The germline V gene encodes CDR1 LNHDA and CDR2 SQIVND (reference sequence). The CDR3 nucleotides are TGTGCCACCGGTCCGGGACAGGGCCCAGAAAAACTGTTTTTT. Translated, it gives CATGPGQGPEKLFF.

In this sample, this clone turned up a few times. V and J are TRBV7-9 and TRBJ2-3; no firm D call. V lost 2 bases and J lost 3, with 15 bases in between. CDR3 length equals 16 residues. Germline lookup yields CDR1 SEHNR and CDR2 FQNEAQ (reference sequence). Here the CDR3 reads CASSLLGLQKTDTQYF. DNA for the CDR3: TGTGCCAGCAGCTTACTAGGTTTACAGAAAACAGATACGCAGTATTTT.

J is TRBJ2-5 and V is TRBV6-1; 9 positions agree with TRBD1. V shed 7 bases and J 4 bases; nucleotides not matched to a gene: 7. This CDR3 contains 14 residues. The V gene's germline CDR1 is MNHNS and CDR2 SASEGT. CDR3 residues: CASTRQGERETQYF. The CDR3 nucleotides are TGTGCCAGCACCCGACAGGGGGAACGAGAGACCCAGTACTTC.

The rearrangement uses TRBV6-4 and TRBJ1-6; 8 bases fit TRBD1. This CDR3 spans 13 amino acids. CDR1 is MRHNA and CDR2 is SNTAGT in the germline V gene. Losses at the gene ends were 8 bases for V and 8 bases for J; bases not matched to a gene: 5. The DNA for the CDR3 is TGTGCCAGCTTAGGACAGGGAGATTCACCCCTCCACTTT. Translation: CASLGQGDSPLHF.

The chain carries TRBV7-2 and TRBJ1-5; possibly TRBD1 for D (6 bases). Germline loops: CDR1 SGHTA, CDR2 FQGNSA. V lost 1 base, J lost 0 bases, and 13 bases lay in between. The CDR3 covers 17 residues. The DNA of the CDR3 is TGTGCCAGCAGCTTAGAAGGGGGAGGGTATAGCAATCAGCCCCAGCATTTT. Translating gives CASSLEGGGYSNQPQHF. The full variable domain, with the rest looked up from reference TRBV7-2 and TRBJ1-5, is GAGVSQSPSNKVTEKGKDVELRCDPISGHTALYWYRQSLGQGLEFLIYFQGNSAPDKSGLPSDRFSAERTGGSVSTLTIQRTQQEDSAVYLCASSLEGGGYSNQPQHFGDGTRLSIL.

The rearrangement uses TRBV7-9 and TRBJ2-1; D unresolved. Trimming stripped 1 base from V and 6 bases from J, with 10 bases between. The CDR3 sequence is 14 residues long. Germline CDR1 is SEHNR and CDR2 is FQNEAQ (reference sequence). The CDR3 DNA reads TGTGCCAGCAGCTTAGAGGGTAGCTTCAATGAGCAGTTCTTC. Protein: CASSLEGSFNEQFF.

This clone was observed a single time. The rearrangement uses TRBV7-9 and TRBJ1-3; D is undetermined. Trimming shortened V by 1 base and J by 4 bases, and 8 bases separated the two germline ends. Germline CDR1 and CDR2: SEHNR and FQNEAQ (reference sequence). This CDR3 comprises 14 residues. The CDR3 region is CASSLVVGGNTIYF. The CDR3 DNA sequence: TGTGCCAGCAGCTTAGTGGTCGGCGGAAACACCATATATTTT.

The chain links TRBV5-4 to TRBJ1-1; D gene uncertain. Trimming stripped 2 bases from V and 1 base from J, with 6 bases between. Per germline, CDR1 SGHNT and CDR2 YYREEE (reference sequence). This CDR3 is built from 13 residues. The CDR3 DNA is TGTGCCAGCAGCTTATTACAGAACACTGAAGCTTTCTTT. Its protein is CASSLLQNTEAFF.

This chain connects TRBV7-3 to TRBJ2-3; no clear D. CDR3 size: 17 residues. Trimming took 1 base from V and 6 from J, leaving 20 bases between them. Germline lookup yields CDR1 SGHTA and CDR2 FQGTGA. CDR3: CASSLIPGLGIKDTQYF. In DNA, the CDR3 is TGTGCCAGCAGCTTAATCCCTGGGTTAGGTATCAAGGATACGCAGTATTTT.

The V gene is TRBV6-4, the J gene TRBJ2-7; D could derive from TRBD1 or TRBD2 (5 bases each). The CDR3 consists of 15 residues. V was cut by 7 bases and J by 0 bases, with 16 bases left in between. Germline V lookup: CDR1 MRHNA, CDR2 SNTAGT. The CDR3 DNA is TGTGCCAGCACCACCGGGACCTCCAGCTCCTACGAGCAGTACTTC. Translating it yields CASTTGTSSSYEQYF.

V gene TRBV19 combines with J gene TRBJ2-2, with D hard to call. CDR1 LNHDA and CDR2 SQIVND come from the germline V gene (reference sequence). The CDR3 has 14 amino acids. V lost 3 bases and J 1 base, leaving 6 bases between the germline ends. The CDR3 sequence is CASSIGGNTGELFF. Here the CDR3 DNA reads TGTGCCAGTAGTATTGGCGGGAACACCGGGGAGCTGTTTTTT. The complete variable domain, with remaining parts taken from reference TRBV19 and TRBJ2-2, reads DGGITQSPKYLFRKEGQNVTLSCEQNLNHDAMYWYRQDPGQGLRLIYYSQIVNDFQKGDIAEGYSVSREKKESFPLTVTSAQKNPTAFYLCASSIGGNTGELFFGEGSRLTVL.

This clone showed up just once. Here the CDR3 reads CASSFTQGLGNSPLHF. CDR3 nucleotides: TGTGCCAGCAGCTTTACACAGGGATTGGGAAATTCACCCCTCCACTTT. This chain joins TRBV7-2 and TRBJ1-6, with D possibly TRBD1 on 6 matching bases. The CDR3 runs 16 residues. The V end was cut by 3 bases, the J end by 7 bases, with 16 bases between. Per the germline V gene, CDR1 is SGHTA and CDR2 is FQGNSA.